This record looks at one TCR beta chain sequence and its context. This sample stems from a study of T cells in Graves' hyperthyroidism and ophthalmopathy. Patients with uncontrolled infections, other autoimmune diseases, pregnancy or lactation were excluded. RNA transcripts were the template for amplifying TCR beta CDR3 regions. HTBI primers were employed in a first-round RT-PCR of the TCR CDR3. MiXCR, run by TCRdb on the multiplex PCR reads, gives a single entry per CDR3 protein. The profile shows about 380,000 distinct CDR3 sequences, approximately 15% of them singletons. This clonotype was sampled from a man aged 25 to 45 with Graves' hyperthyroidism that later progressed to Graves' ophthalmopathy. Sequenced: blood.

Written as DNA, the CDR3 is TGCAGTGCTAGAGATAACGACAGACTCACCGGGGAGCTGTTTTTT. Translated, it gives CSARDNDRLTGELFF. The rearrangement uses TRBV20-1 and TRBJ2-2, with D perhaps TRBD1 (5 bases). The germline V and J ends were trimmed by 0 bases and 4 bases, with 12 bases remaining between them. CDR3 length: 15 amino acids. Germline values: CDR1 DFQATT, CDR2 SNEGSKA (reference sequence).